This TCR beta chain was observed in a study of CD8+CD57+ T cells in acquired aplastic anemia. The study's findings and limits: Controls and patients did not differ significantly in CD8+ Simpson's diversity. The study identified twenty-nine CD8+ CDR3 sequences shared by patients and controls.

The TCR beta profiling, which covered VDJ combination and CDR3 sequence, was carried out using genomic DNA as the template. TCRdb called the reads again in MiXCR, with one record for every CDR3 protein. The sample contains hundreds of thousands of distinct CDR3 sequences, around three fifths of which appear only once. This clonotype has more than one count but fewer than ten. Its antigen is undetermined. CDR3 size: 17 residues. Germline V lookup: CDR1 KGHDR, CDR2 SFDVKD. After removal of 1 base from V and 6 bases from J, the junction contained 5 bases not matched to a gene. CD8+CD57+ cell expansion, shown by flow cytometry, had occurred in the patients selected for sequencing. Blood sampling was performed on the patients, and none of them had received therapy by then.

The gene calls are TRBV24-1 and TRBJ1-6, with TRBD1 matching over 10 bases. The source is a human donor with aplastic anemia. The sequenced material came from sorted CD4+, CD8+, or CD8+CD57+ T cells (not recorded which) from PBMCs. CDR3 loop: CATSDFSRDRGNSPLHF. Here the CDR3 DNA reads TGTGCCACCAGTGATTTCTCCCGGGACAGGGGTAATTCACCCCTCCACTTT.